The 3 T cell receptor beta chains given below trace back to one sample, sequenced in a study of blood T cell repertoires in COVID-19. Only in-frame clones appear in the TCRdb table, and some are missing; sequencing was by immunoSEQ multiplex PCR. The table has about 62,000 clones, 86% seen once. Specimen: peripheral blood. These receptors all stem from a woman of 80 years or more with acute or convalescent COVID-19.

This chain joins TRBV25-1 and TRBJ2-2, with TRBD2 identical over 8 bases. V trimming: 1 base; J trimming: 7 bases; junction bases outside the gene matches: 11. There are 17 residues in the CDR3. The germline gives CDR1 MGHDK, CDR2 SYGVNS. CDR3 nucleotides: TGTGCCAGCAGTGAATTAATTTTGAGCGGGAGAGGCGGGGAGCTGTTTTTT. Protein product: CASSELILSGRGGELFF.

The CDR3 reads CASSLALYVSSGNTIYF. CDR3 bases: TGTGCCAGCAGCTTAGCACTCTACGTAAGCTCTGGAAACACCATATATTTT. The chain uses TRBV7-2 and TRBJ1-3; D is unresolved. V was cut by 0 bases and J by 0 bases, with 12 bases left in between. The V gene's germline CDR1 is SGHTA and CDR2 FQGNSA. This CDR3 region has 17 residues. The full variable domain, its missing parts supplied by reference TRBV7-2 and TRBJ1-3, is GAGVSQSPSNKVTEKGKDVELRCDPISGHTALYWYRQSLGQGLEFLIYFQGNSAPDKSGLPSDRFSAERTGGSVSTLTIQRTQQEDSAVYLCASSLALYVSSGNTIYFGEGSWLTVV.

This chain links TRBV18 with TRBJ2-1; 11 positions match TRBD2. Germline lookup yields CDR1 KGHSH and CDR2 LQKENI. This CDR3 contains 14 residues. The J segment lost 8 bases and the V segment lost 4 bases, leaving 4 bases of the junction unmatched. Here the CDR3 DNA reads TGTGCCAGCTCACTTAGCGGGGGGGCCTATGAGCAGTTCTTC. This translates into CASSLSGGAYEQFF.